These 26 T cell receptor beta chains were all obtained from the same sample, sequenced in a study of vaccination effects on CD4 cells after COVID-19. The ViraFEST assay expanded antigen-specific CD4+ T cells with viral peptide pools before sequencing. Isolation of CD4+ T cells took place after approximately ten days of culture. A positive SARS-CoV-2 PCR test fell between March and December 2020. Produced via immunoSEQ multiplex PCR; TCRdb's table is partial and in-frame only. Of nearly 45,000 clones in the sample, roughly four fifths were seen once. What these receptors recognize is not known. The sample was CD4+ T cells from PBMCs cultured with a peptide pool, taken before COVID-19 vaccination. These TCRs come from a human donor who had a prior SARS-CoV-2 infection.

As DNA, the CDR3 is TGCGCCAGCAGCTTGTCCCGGCGGAACACCGGGGAGCTGTTTTTT. As protein: CASSLSRRNTGELFF. V usage is TRBV5-1 and J usage is TRBJ2-2, with no clear D. The CDR3 is made up of 15 amino acids. Trimming cost V 1 base and J 1 base, with 8 bases left between them. Germline V CDR1 and CDR2: SGHRS, YFSETQ.

The chain is built from TRBV27 and TRBJ2-7, with TRBD1 matching 9 bases. In germline, CDR1 is MNHEY, CDR2 SMNVEV (reference sequence). The CDR3 sequence is 18 residues long. With 5 bases clipped from V and 5 bases from J, the junction kept 19 bases outside the gene matches. CDR3 sequence (DNA): TGTGCCAGCAGTCGGAGGCCTTATCCGGGACAGGGTCTCGACGAGCAGTACTTC. Residues: CASSRRPYPGQGLDEQYF.

This clone was seen a handful of times. V is TRBV7-8 and J is TRBJ1-5, with 7 bases matching TRBD1. Germline trimming cut 0 bases from V and 6 bases from J; bases unmatched to any gene: 11. Per germline, CDR1 SGHVS and CDR2 FQNEAQ. There are 17 residues in the CDR3. The CDR3 region has the DNA TGTGCCAGCAGCTTAGCAGGGGGCTTAGGGCGAAGTCAGCCCCAGCATTTT. This sequence encodes CASSLAGGLGRSQPQHF.

V gene TRBV28 combines with J gene TRBJ2-3; 15 nucleotides line up with TRBD2. CDR1 is MDHEN, CDR2 SYDVKM, per germline. This CDR3 spans 21 amino acids. Unmatched junction bases numbered 16, after V lost 4 bases and J lost 2 bases. This CDR3 reads CASSSPAGLAGGPTSTDTQYF. The CDR3, as DNA: TGTGCCAGCAGTTCACCCGCGGGACTAGCGGGAGGTCCCACCTCCACAGATACGCAGTATTTT.

The J gene is TRBJ1-3, the V gene TRBV18, with D possibly TRBD1 on 6 matching bases. Germline V gives CDR1 KGHSH, CDR2 LQKENI. Trimming pared 3 bases from V and 0 bases from J, leaving 12 bases between. The CDR3 is 16 residues long. The CDR3 sequence: CASSPKTGDSGNTIYF. Written as DNA, the CDR3 is TGTGCCAGCTCACCCAAGACAGGTGACTCTGGAAACACCATATATTTT.

The chain couples TRBV24-1 to TRBJ2-3; TRBD2 matches 14 bases. Unmatched junction bases numbered 4, after V lost 3 bases and J lost 6 bases. CDR1 and CDR2 (germline): KGHDR, SFDVKD. The CDR3 loop spans 16 amino acids. The CDR3 sequence: CATSDGGLAGADTQYF. In DNA, the CDR3 is TGTGCCACCAGTGATGGGGGACTAGCGGGAGCGGATACGCAGTATTTT.

This clone was picked up one time. The V call is TRBV7-5, the J call TRBJ1-2; TRBD1 is the table's D call, not checked against the DNA. TRBV7-5 represents a pseudogene. The CDR3 length is 17 residues. CDR3 DNA: TGTGCCAGAAGAGGTGCCCGAGGTTCGGGGACAATTCATGGCTACACCTTC. Amino acid sequence: CARRGARGSGTIHGYTF.

V gene TRBV19 combines with J gene TRBJ1-3; D gene uncertain. CDR3 size: 15 residues. The V end lost 4 bases, the J end lost 4 bases, and 14 bases lay between the germline ends. Germline-derived CDR1 and CDR2 are LNHDA and SQIVND (reference sequence). CDR3 coding DNA: TGTGCCAGTAGTACATGGACGGAGGGCGGAAACACCATATATTTT. It encodes CASSTWTEGGNTIYF.

This chain joins TRBV7-2 and TRBJ2-3, with 7 positions matching TRBD1. The CDR3 is made up of 14 amino acids. Germline CDR1 and CDR2: SGHTA and FQGNSA. The V and J ends lost 5 bases and 2 bases, in that order; junction bases with no gene match: 4. The CDR3 is CASSPGQITDTQYF. The CDR3 region has the DNA TGTGCCAGCAGCCCGGGACAGATCACAGATACGCAGTATTTT. Variable domain in full (rest from reference TRBV7-2 and TRBJ2-3): GAGVSQSPSNKVTEKGKDVELRCDPISGHTALYWYRQSLGQGLEFLIYFQGNSAPDKSGLPSDRFSAERTGGSVSTLTIQRTQQEDSAVYLCASSPGQITDTQYFGPGTRLTVL.

This clone was counted ten times or more. This chain uses TRBV2 with TRBJ2-1; D may be TRBD1 (6 bases). Germline CDR1 is SNHLY and CDR2 is FYNNEI. This CDR3 region has 12 residues. V was trimmed by 7 bases and J by 15 bases, leaving 19 bases between them. CDR3 loop: CASTTTGSRAFF. The CDR3, as DNA: TGTGCCAGCACCACAACAGGGTCCCGTGCGTTCTTC.

The sample holds one count of this clone. This sequence joins TRBV7-9 and TRBJ2-7; 7 nucleotides agree with TRBD2. The V gene end was trimmed by 5 bases and the J gene end by 3 bases; junction bases not matched to a gene: 7. This CDR3 is built from 14 residues. Germline V gives CDR1 SEHNR, CDR2 FQNEAQ (reference sequence). The CDR3 here is CASSPLGRGYEQYF. The CDR3 DNA reads TGTGCCAGCAGCCCCTTGGGGAGGGGCTACGAGCAGTACTTC.

For the CDR3, the DNA is TGTGCCAGTAGTATATGGACAGGGGAAGGTAACTATGGCTACACCTTC. This sequence encodes CASSIWTGEGNYGYTF. V and J are TRBV19 and TRBJ1-2, with TRBD1 matching over 9 bases. Per germline, CDR1 LNHDA and CDR2 SQIVND (reference sequence). The CDR3 spans 16 residues. Trimming at V came to 2 bases and at J to 1 base, leaving 5 bases not matched to a gene.

In its sample, this clone was seen a few times. This chain connects TRBV7-6 to TRBJ2-5, with TRBD2 identical over 8 bases. Unmatched junction bases numbered 5, after V lost 2 bases and J lost 3 bases. Germline values: CDR1 SGHVS, CDR2 FNYEAQ. The CDR3 has 15 residues. CDR3 loop: CASSLNLAGEETQYF. The DNA for the CDR3 is TGTGCCAGCAGCTTAAACCTAGCGGGCGAAGAGACCCAGTACTTC.

The rearrangement joins TRBV7-8 to TRBJ1-6; 8 bases map to TRBD1. CDR1 and CDR2 (germline): SGHVS, FQNEAQ. After removal of 7 bases from V and 9 bases from J, the junction contained 14 bases not matched to a gene. The length of the CDR3 is 16 residues. The CDR3 loop reads CASTPRPDRDLSPLHF. CDR3 nucleotides: TGTGCCAGCACCCCACGACCGGACAGGGATCTTTCACCCCTCCACTTT.

This clone was counted once. This rearrangement joins TRBV11-2 to TRBJ2-3; 15 bases are a match to TRBD2. V lost 5 bases, J lost 2 bases, and 5 bases stayed unmatched. Looked up from germline, CDR1 is SGHAT and CDR2 is FQNNGV. This CDR3 has 17 amino acids. The CDR3 DNA follows: TGTGCCAGCAGCGGGACTAGCGGGGGGCATTACACAGATACGCAGTATTTT. Protein sequence: CASSGTSGGHYTDTQYF.

This rearrangement joins TRBV3-1 (or the pseudogene TRBV3-2) to TRBJ2-1, with 9 bases identical to TRBD2. Germline CDR1 LGHDT, CDR2 YNNKEL (reference sequence). CDR3 size: 15 residues. J was trimmed by 4 bases and V by 4 bases; bases with no gene match: 5. The chain's CDR3 is CASSLTAGGYNEQFF. The CDR3 coding sequence is TGTGCCAGCAGCCTGACTGCGGGGGGGTACAATGAGCAGTTCTTC.

The chain employs TRBV4-1 and TRBJ2-7; 7 nucleotides agree with TRBD2. CDR1 MGHRA and CDR2 YSYEKL come from the germline V gene. The CDR3 totals 17 residues. After removal of 4 bases from V and 4 bases from J, the junction contained 16 bases not matched to a gene. The CDR3 DNA follows: TGCGCCAGCAGCCTCCTAGCGGCAACAGACGACACGTACGAGCAGTACTTC. It translates to CASSLLAATDDTYEQYF.

This clone was found a few times. The chain is built from TRBV3-1 (or the pseudogene TRBV3-2) and TRBJ1-2; 7 bases align to TRBD1. Trimming at V came to 4 bases and at J to 5 bases, leaving 10 bases not matched to a gene. CDR1 and CDR2 (germline): LGHDT, YNNKEL (reference sequence). The CDR3 extends over 15 amino acids. The CDR3 is CASSPRAGGRYGYTF. The CDR3 DNA sequence: TGTGCCAGCAGCCCGAGGGCAGGGGGTCGGTATGGCTACACCTTC.

The chain carries TRBV5-4 and TRBJ1-4; 7 bases agree with TRBD1. Germline CDR1 reads SGHNT; CDR2 reads YYREEE (reference sequence). J was trimmed by 5 bases and V by 0 bases; bases with no gene match: 7. The CDR3 sequence is 16 residues long. The CDR3 DNA reads as TGTGCCAGCAGCTTGGGGGGGACAGTGAACAATGAAAAACTGTTTTTT. Translating it yields CASSLGGTVNNEKLFF.

A few counts support this clone. The V gene is TRBV5-4, the J gene TRBJ2-3, with 8 bases fitting TRBD2. The CDR3 length is 16 residues. Unmatched junction bases numbered 8, after V lost 4 bases and J lost 1 base. Per the germline V gene, CDR1 is SGHNT and CDR2 is YYREEE (reference sequence). For the CDR3, the DNA is TGTGCCAGCAGCCTGCCGGGACTAGATGGCACAGATACGCAGTATTTT. Protein sequence: CASSLPGLDGTDTQYF.

This clone was recorded once. The chain combines TRBV3-1 (or the pseudogene TRBV3-2) with TRBJ1-2, with TRBD1 identical over 7 bases. Germline CDR1 is LGHDT and CDR2 is YNNKEL (reference sequence). CDR3 size: 15 residues. The J segment lost 4 bases and the V segment lost 1 base, leaving 6 bases of the junction unmatched. The DNA of the CDR3 is TGTGCCAGCAGCCAAGGCAGGGGGGTGGCCTATGGCTACACCTTC. Protein: CASSQGRGVAYGYTF.

V usage is TRBV3-1 (or the pseudogene TRBV3-2) and J usage is TRBJ2-3; 10 bases are a match to TRBD2. Germline V lookup: CDR1 LGHDT, CDR2 YNNKEL (reference sequence). CDR3 size: 14 residues. The ends lost 3 bases at V and 10 bases at J; junction bases unmatched: 7. Here the CDR3 reads CASSQLAGAPAQYF. The CDR3 DNA reads TGTGCCAGCAGCCAGCTAGCGGGGGCCCCGGCGCAGTATTTT.

The genes are TRBV13 and TRBJ1-1; D is ambiguous. Trimming took off 8 bases at V and 1 base at J, with 5 bases between the two ends. This CDR3 is 11 amino acids long. The V gene's germline CDR1 is PRHDT and CDR2 FYEKMQ (reference sequence). This CDR3 is CASSANTEAFF. The DNA for the CDR3 is TGTGCCAGCTCCGCGAACACTGAAGCTTTCTTT.

The chain combines TRBV19 with TRBJ2-5; TRBD2 aligns across 12 bases. This CDR3 has 15 amino acids. With V trimmed by 7 bases and J by 3 bases, 6 bases remained unmatched. Germline V gene sequence: CDR1 LNHDA, CDR2 SQIVND (reference sequence). The chain's CDR3 is CASTRLAGEKETQYF. The CDR3 DNA follows: TGTGCCAGTACGCGACTAGCGGGAGAAAAAGAGACCCAGTACTTC.

The V and J genes are TRBV18 and TRBJ2-6, with 9 bases fitting TRBD1. The germline gives CDR1 KGHSH, CDR2 LQKENI. With V trimmed by 4 bases and J by 0 bases, 4 bases remained unmatched. The CDR3 is 17 amino acids. CDR3 in amino acids: CASSRGQGSSGANVLTF. The CDR3, as DNA: TGTGCCAGCTCACGAGGACAGGGGAGCTCTGGGGCCAACGTCCTGACTTTC.

The chain uses TRBV5-4 and TRBJ2-6; 9 bases align to TRBD2. With 10 bases clipped from V and 0 bases from J, the junction kept 17 bases outside the gene matches. The germline gives CDR1 SGHNT, CDR2 YYREEE (reference sequence). This CDR3 is built from 19 residues. The DNA of the CDR3 is TGTGCCGGAGCGGGAGGCCTCGCCTCAATATTCTCTGGGGCCAACGTCCTGACTTTC. Its protein is CAGAGGLASIFSGANVLTF.